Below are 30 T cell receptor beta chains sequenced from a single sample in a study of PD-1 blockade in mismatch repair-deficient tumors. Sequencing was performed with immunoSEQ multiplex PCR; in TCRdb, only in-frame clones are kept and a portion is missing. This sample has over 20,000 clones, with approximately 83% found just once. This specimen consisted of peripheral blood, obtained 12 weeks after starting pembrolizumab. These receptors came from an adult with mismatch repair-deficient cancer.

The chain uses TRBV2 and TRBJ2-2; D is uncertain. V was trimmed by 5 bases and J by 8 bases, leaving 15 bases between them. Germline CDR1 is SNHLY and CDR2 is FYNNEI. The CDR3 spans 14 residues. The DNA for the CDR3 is TGTGCCAGCAGTCAAAGCTCCGATGGGGGGGAGCTGTTTTTT. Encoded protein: CASSQSSDGGELFF.

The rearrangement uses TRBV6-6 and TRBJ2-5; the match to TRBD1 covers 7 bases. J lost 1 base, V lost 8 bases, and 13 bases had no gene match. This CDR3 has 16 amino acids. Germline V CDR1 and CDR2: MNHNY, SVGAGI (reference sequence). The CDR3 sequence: CASALRGRGFQETQYF. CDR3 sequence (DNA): TGTGCCAGCGCCCTCAGGGGGAGAGGTTTCCAAGAGACCCAGTACTTC.

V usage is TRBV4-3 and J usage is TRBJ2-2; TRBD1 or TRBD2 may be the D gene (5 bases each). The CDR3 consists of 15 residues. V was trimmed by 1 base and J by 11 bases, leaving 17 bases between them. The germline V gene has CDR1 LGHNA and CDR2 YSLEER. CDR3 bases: TGCGCCAGCAGCCAAGGCCCCCGGGACCCGCGCGAGCTGTTTTTT. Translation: CASSQGPRDPRELFF.

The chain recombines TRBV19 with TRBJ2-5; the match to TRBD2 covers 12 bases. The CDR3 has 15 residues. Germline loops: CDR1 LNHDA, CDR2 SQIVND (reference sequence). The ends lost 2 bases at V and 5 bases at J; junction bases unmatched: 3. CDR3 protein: CASSIPTSGSETQYF. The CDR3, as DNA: TGTGCCAGTAGTATACCGACTAGCGGGAGTGAGACCCAGTACTTC. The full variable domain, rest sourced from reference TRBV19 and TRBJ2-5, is DGGITQSPKYLFRKEGQNVTLSCEQNLNHDAMYWYRQDPGQGLRLIYYSQIVNDFQKGDIAEGYSVSREKKESFPLTVTSAQKNPTAFYLCASSIPTSGSETQYFGPGTRLLVL.

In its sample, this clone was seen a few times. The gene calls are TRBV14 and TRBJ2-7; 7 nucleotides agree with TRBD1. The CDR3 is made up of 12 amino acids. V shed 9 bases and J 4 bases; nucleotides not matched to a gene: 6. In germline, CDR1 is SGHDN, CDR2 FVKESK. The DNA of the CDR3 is TGTGCCAGACGGGACAGAGAGTACGAGCAGTACTTC. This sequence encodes CARRDREYEQYF.

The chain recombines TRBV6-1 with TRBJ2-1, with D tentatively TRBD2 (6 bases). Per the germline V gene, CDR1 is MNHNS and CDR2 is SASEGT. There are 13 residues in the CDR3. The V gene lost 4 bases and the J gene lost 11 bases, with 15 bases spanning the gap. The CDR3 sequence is CASSADYPMKQFF. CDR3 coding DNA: TGTGCCAGCAGTGCGGACTACCCCATGAAGCAGTTCTTC.

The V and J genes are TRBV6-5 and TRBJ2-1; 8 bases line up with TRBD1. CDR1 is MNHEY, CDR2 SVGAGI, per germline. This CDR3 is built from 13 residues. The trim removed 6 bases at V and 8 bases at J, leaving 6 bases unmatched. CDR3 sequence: CASSGQGEHEQFF. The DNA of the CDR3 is TGTGCCAGCAGCGGACAGGGTGAGCATGAGCAGTTCTTC.

The chain's CDR3 is CASRQSSGKGTDTQYF. CDR3 nucleotide sequence: TGTGCCAGCAGACAAAGTAGCGGGAAGGGGACAGATACGCAGTATTTT. The V and J genes are TRBV25-1 and TRBJ2-3, with 8 bases that match TRBD2. Germline loops: CDR1 MGHDK, CDR2 SYGVNS. With V trimmed by 6 bases and J by 3 bases, 11 bases remained unmatched. The CDR3 runs to 16 residues.

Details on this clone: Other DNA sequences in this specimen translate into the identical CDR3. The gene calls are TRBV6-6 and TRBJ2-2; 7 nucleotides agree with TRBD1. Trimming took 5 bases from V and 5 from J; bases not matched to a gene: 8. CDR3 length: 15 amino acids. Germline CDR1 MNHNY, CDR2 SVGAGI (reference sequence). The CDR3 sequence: CASSLQGTTTGELFF. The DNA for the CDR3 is TGTGCCAGCAGTCTACAGGGGACCACTACCGGGGAGCTGTTTTTT.

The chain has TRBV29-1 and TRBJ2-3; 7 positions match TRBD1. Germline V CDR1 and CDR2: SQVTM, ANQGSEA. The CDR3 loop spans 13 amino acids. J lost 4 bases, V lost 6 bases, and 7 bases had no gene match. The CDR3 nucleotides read TGCAGCGTAGATCAACAGGGGTCAGATACGCAGTATTTT. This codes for CSVDQQGSDTQYF.

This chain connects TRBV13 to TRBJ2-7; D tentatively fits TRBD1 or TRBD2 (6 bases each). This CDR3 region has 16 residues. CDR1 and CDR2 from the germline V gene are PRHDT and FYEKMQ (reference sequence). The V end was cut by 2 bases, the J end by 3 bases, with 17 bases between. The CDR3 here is CASSLTDLGGLYEQYF. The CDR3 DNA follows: TGTGCCAGCAGCTTAACCGACCTTGGGGGGCTCTACGAGCAGTACTTC.

For the CDR3, the DNA is TGTGCCAGCAGCTTGGATAGCAGTACGATGAACACTGAAGCTTTCTTT. Its translation is CASSLDSSTMNTEAFF. The V call is TRBV5-4, the J call TRBJ1-1; no reliable D call. The CDR3 has 16 residues. Germline V lookup: CDR1 SGHNT, CDR2 YYREEE (reference sequence). V gave up 0 bases and J gave up 0 bases, with 12 bases separating them.

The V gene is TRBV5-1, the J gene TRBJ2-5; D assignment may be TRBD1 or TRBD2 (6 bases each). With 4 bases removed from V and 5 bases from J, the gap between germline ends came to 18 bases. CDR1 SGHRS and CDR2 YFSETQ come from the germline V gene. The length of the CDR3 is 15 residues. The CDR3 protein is CASSGGGRKLETQYF. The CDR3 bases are TGCGCCAGCAGCGGAGGGGGACGGAAGCTTGAGACCCAGTACTTC.

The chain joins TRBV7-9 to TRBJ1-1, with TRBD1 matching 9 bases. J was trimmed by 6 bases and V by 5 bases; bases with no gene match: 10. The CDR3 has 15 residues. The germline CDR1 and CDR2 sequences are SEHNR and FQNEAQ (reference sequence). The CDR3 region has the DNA TGTGCCAGCAGCCGGCCGGGACAGGGTTTATCTGAAGCTTTCTTT. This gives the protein CASSRPGQGLSEAFF. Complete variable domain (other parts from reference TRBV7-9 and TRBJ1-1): DTGVSQNPRHKITKRGQNVTFRCDPISEHNRLYWYRQTLGQGPEFLTYFQNEAQLEKSRLLSDRFSAERPKGSFSTLEIQRTEQGDSAMYLCASSRPGQGLSEAFFGQGTRLTVV.

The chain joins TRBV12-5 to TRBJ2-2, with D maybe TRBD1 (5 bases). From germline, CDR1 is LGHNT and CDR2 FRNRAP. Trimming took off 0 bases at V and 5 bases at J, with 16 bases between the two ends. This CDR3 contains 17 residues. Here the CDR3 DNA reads TGTGCTAGTGGTTTGGTAACCCCCCTTAAGGGGACCGGGGAGCTGTTTTTT. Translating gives CASGLVTPLKGTGELFF.

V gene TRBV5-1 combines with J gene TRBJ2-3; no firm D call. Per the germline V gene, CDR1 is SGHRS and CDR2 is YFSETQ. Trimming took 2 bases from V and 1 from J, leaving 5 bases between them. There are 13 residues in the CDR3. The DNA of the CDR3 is TGCGCCAGCAGCTTAGAGCGCACAGATACGCAGTATTTT. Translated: CASSLERTDTQYF.

CDR3 residues: CASSPPGVAGGAQYF. For the CDR3, the DNA is TGTGCCAGCTCACCCCCCGGAGTAGCGGGAGGGGCCCAGTATTTT. The chain has TRBV18 and TRBJ2-3, with 11 bases lining up with TRBD2. The CDR3 is made up of 15 amino acids. The germline CDR1 and CDR2 sequences are KGHSH and LQKENI. V shed 3 bases, J shed 12 bases, and the junction held 11 bases outside the gene matches.

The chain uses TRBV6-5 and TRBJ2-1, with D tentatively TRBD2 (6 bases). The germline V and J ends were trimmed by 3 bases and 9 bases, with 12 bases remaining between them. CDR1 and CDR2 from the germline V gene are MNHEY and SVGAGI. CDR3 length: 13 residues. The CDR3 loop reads CASSYTGAGEQFF. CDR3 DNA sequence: TGTGCCAGCAGTTATACGGGAGCTGGTGAGCAGTTCTTC.

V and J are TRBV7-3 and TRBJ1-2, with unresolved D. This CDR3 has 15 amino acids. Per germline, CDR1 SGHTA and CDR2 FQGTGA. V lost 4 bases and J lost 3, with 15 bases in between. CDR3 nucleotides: TGTGCCAGCAGCTATAAGAGAACCCGTGACTATGGCTACACCTTC. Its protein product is CASSYKRTRDYGYTF.

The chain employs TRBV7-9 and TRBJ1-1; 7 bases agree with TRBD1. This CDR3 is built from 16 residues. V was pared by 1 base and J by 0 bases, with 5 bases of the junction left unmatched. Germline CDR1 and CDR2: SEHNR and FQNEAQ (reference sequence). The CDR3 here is CASSLETGTMNTEAFF. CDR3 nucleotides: TGTGCCAGCAGCTTAGAGACAGGGACGATGAACACTGAAGCTTTCTTT.

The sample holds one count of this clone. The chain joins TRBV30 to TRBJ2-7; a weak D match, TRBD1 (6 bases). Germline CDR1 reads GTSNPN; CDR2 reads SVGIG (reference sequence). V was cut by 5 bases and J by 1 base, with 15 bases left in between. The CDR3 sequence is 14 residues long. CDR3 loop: CAWCYSGQSYEQYF. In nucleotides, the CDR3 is TGTGCCTGGTGTTACTCGGGACAATCCTACGAGCAGTACTTC. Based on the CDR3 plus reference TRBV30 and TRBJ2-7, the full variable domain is SQTIHQWPATLVQPVGSPLSLECTVEGTSNPNLYWYRQAAGRGLQLLFYSVGIGQISSEVPQNLSASRPQDRQFILSSKKLLLSDSGFYLCAWCYSGQSYEQYFGPGTRLTVT.

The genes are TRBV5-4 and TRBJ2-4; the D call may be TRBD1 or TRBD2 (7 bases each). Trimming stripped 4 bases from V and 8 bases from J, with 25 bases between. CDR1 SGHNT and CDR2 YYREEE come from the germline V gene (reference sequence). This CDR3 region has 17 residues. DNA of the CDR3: TGTGCCAGCAGCCGCGAGTATGGGAGGGGGCTATCGGACATTCAGTACTTC. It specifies CASSREYGRGLSDIQYF.

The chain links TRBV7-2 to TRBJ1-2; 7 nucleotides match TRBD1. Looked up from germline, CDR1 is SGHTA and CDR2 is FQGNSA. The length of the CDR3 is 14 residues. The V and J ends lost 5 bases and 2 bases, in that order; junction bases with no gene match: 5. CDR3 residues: CASSPGQANYGYTF. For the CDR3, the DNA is TGTGCCAGCAGCCCCGGACAGGCCAACTATGGCTACACCTTC. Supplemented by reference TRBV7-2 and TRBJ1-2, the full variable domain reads GAGVSQSPSNKVTEKGKDVELRCDPISGHTALYWYRQSLGQGLEFLIYFQGNSAPDKSGLPSDRFSAERTGGSVSTLTIQRTQQEDSAVYLCASSPGQANYGYTFGSGTRLTVV.

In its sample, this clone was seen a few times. The CDR3 spells CASSTGSEGTDTQYF. The CDR3 DNA reads TGTGCCAGCAGTACAGGGAGTGAAGGCACAGATACGCAGTATTTT. The chain links TRBV28 to TRBJ2-3; a weak D match, TRBD1 (6 bases). V was trimmed by 5 bases and J by 1 base, leaving 13 bases between them. The CDR3 runs 15 residues. CDR1 and CDR2 from the germline V gene are MDHEN and SYDVKM. Using reference TRBV28 and TRBJ2-3 for the parts outside the CDR3, the full variable domain is DVKVTQSSRYLVKRTGEKVFLECVQDMDHENMFWYRQDPGLGLRLIYFSYDVKMKEKGDIPEGYSVSREKKERFSLILESASTNQTSMYLCASSTGSEGTDTQYFGPGTRLTVL.

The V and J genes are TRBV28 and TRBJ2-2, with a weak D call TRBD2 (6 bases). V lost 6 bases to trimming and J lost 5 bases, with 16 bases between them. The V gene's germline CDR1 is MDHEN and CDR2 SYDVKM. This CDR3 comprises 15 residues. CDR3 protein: CASRGFPAGTGELFF. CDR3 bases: TGTGCCAGCAGAGGGTTTCCAGCGGGTACCGGGGAGCTGTTTTTT.

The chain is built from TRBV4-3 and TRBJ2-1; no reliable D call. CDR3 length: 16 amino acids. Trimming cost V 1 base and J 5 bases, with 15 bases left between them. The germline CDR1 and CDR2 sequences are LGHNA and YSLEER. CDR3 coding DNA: TGCGCCAGCAGCCAAGCCCCGCCGAGAGAGGACAATGAGCAGTTCTTC. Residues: CASSQAPPREDNEQFF.

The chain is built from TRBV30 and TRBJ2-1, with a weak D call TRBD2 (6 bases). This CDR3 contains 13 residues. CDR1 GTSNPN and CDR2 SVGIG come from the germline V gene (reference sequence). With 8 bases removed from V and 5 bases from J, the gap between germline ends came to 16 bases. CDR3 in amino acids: CAGGAGFDNEQFF. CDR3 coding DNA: TGTGCCGGAGGGGCGGGATTCGACAATGAGCAGTTCTTC.

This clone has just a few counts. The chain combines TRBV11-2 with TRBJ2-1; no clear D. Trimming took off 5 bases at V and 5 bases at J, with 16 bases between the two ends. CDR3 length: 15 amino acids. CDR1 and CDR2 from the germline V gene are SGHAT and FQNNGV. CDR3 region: CASSAEAGSDNEQFF. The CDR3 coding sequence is TGTGCCAGCAGCGCCGAGGCCGGATCGGACAATGAGCAGTTCTTC.

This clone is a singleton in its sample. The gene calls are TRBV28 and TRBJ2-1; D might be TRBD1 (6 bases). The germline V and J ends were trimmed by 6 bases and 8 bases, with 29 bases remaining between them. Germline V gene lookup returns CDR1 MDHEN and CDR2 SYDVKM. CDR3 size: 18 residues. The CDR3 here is CASRNPLGGGPTRDEQFF. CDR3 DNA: TGTGCCAGCAGGAATCCCCTTGGTGGGGGCCCGACCAGGGATGAGCAGTTCTTC.

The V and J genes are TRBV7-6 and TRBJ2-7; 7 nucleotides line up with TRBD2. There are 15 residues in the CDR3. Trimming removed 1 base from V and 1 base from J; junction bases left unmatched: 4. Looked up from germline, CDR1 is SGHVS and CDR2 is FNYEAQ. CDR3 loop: CASSLEAGESYEQYF. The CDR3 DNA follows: TGTGCCAGCAGCTTAGAGGCGGGAGAATCCTACGAGCAGTACTTC. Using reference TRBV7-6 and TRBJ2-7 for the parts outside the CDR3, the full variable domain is GAGVSQSPRYKVTKRGQDVALRCDPISGHVSLYWYRQALGQGPEFLTYFNYEAQQDKSGLPNDRFSAERPEGSISTLTIQRTEQRDSAMYRCASSLEAGESYEQYFGPGTRLTVT.